Listed below are T cell receptor beta chains from one sample, sequenced in a study of post-analysis software for immune sequencing data. TCRdb re-called the PCR reads with MiXCR, one entry per CDR3 protein. The table includes approximately 730,000 distinct CDR3 sequences, 25% to 30% detected once. The sequenced material came from blood. All receptors come from a girl under 18 with multiple sclerosis. Both conserved end residues are part of each CDR3. Fields, in order: D gene, J gene, V gene, clone size, CDR3 length, CDR3 DNA, CDR3 protein. A D gene is named only where the DNA matches it firmly. Not every row has a clone size; where given, it reads once, few, many or a size class.

. TRBJ2-7 TRBV20-1 . 13 TGCAGTGCTGAGGGGACGGGGAGCTACGAGCAGTACTTC CSAEGTGSYEQYF
. TRBJ2-7 TRBV27 . 16 TGTGCCAGCAGCCCTAGCGTCGGGACAGAAATCTACGAGCAGTACTTC CASSPSVGTEIYEQYF
TRBD1 TRBJ1-2 TRBV29-1 few 13 TGCAGCATCCATCAGGGACAGGAATATGGCTACACCTTC CSIHQGQEYGYTF
. TRBJ2-7 TRBV20-1 few 13 TGCAGTGCTAGAGCCCGGGGCTCCTACGAGCAGTACTTC CSARARGSYEQYF
. TRBJ2-3 TRBV2 few 15 TGTGCCAGCAGTGAACTTGGGACCCTCACAGATACGCAGTATTTT CASSELGTLTDTQYF
. TRBJ2-7 TRBV3-1 few 11 TGTGCCAGCAGCCATCGGAGCGAGCAGTACTTC CASSHRSEQYF
. TRBJ2-1 TRBV14 . 14 TGTGCCAGCAGCCAAGATGGACGGCGGGATGAGCAGTTCTTC CASSQDGRRDEQFF
. TRBJ1-2 TRBV28 . 12 TGTGCCAGCAGTCGGGCAAGCTATGGCTACACCTTC CASSRASYGYTF
TRBD2 TRBJ2-5 TRBV20-1 . 15 TGCAGTGCTAGAGATTTTGCGGGAGCGGGAGAGACCCAGTACTTC CSARDFAGAGETQYF
. TRBJ2-1 TRBV20-1 . 12 TGCAGTGCTATCGTCGCGAGCAATGAGCAGTTCTTC CSAIVASNEQFF
TRBD2 TRBJ2-1 TRBV7-8 many 15 TGTGCCAGCAGCTTACCGGGAGGGAGCTACAATGAGCAGTTCTTC CASSLPGGSYNEQFF
TRBD2 TRBJ2-2 TRBV7-2 . 17 TGTGCCAGCAGCGTAACTAGCGGGAGGGCCGGCGCCGGGGAGCTGTTTTTT CASSVTSGRAGAGELFF
. TRBJ2-7 TRBV27 few 14 TGTGCCAGCCGGCCTATTGGTTCGGACGGCGAGCAGTACTTC CASRPIGSDGEQYF
TRBD1 TRBJ1-1 TRBV29-1 few 13 TGCAGCGCCTTCCGGGACAGGAACACTGAAGCTTTCTTT CSAFRDRNTEAFF
TRBD1 TRBJ2-1 TRBV7-2 . 15 TGTGCCAGCAGCCCGTGGACAGGGGTGACGAATGAGCAGTTCTTC CASSPWTGVTNEQFF
. TRBJ2-3 TRBV20-1 few 13 TGCAGTGCTAGAGACCCAGGAGGTGGTACGCAGTATTTT CSARDPGGGTQYF
. TRBJ1-4 TRBV20-1 . 16 TGCAGTGCTAGAGAGGGAATGAGGGTCGCTAATGAAAAACTGTTTTTT CSAREGMRVANEKLFF
. TRBJ2-4 TRBV12-3/TRBV12-4 . 11 TGTGCCAGCAGCCCCGGCCCGGTTCAGTACTTC CASSPGPVQYF
TRBD2 TRBJ2-4 TRBV20-1 once 14 TGCAGTGCTAGCGCTAGCGGGATCAAAAACATTCAGTACTTC CSASASGIKNIQYF
. TRBJ2-5 TRBV20-1 many 11 TGCAGTGCGCCCTCGAGGGAGACCCAGTACTTC CSAPSRETQYF
TRBD2 TRBJ2-1 TRBV12-5 . 16 TGTGCTAGTGGTTTGGGTCTAGCGGGAGGGCCGGGTGAGCAGTTCTTC CASGLGLAGGPGEQFF
TRBD1 TRBJ2-4 TRBV4-3 . 17 TGCGCCAGCAGCCAGGGTGCGGACAGGGGTGTGTGGAACATTCAGTACTTC CASSQGADRGVWNIQYF